The next 2 T cell receptor beta chains were all read from a single sample in a study of breast tumors, draining lymph nodes, adjacent tissues. TCRdb reprocessed the multiplex PCR reads with MiXCR, giving one entry per CDR3 protein. The sample lists 150,000 to 200,000 distinct CDR3 sequences, roughly 31% occurring once. The lymph nodes were axillary draining lymph nodes from breast cancer patients. Sequencing input: axillary lymph node tissue. The receptors come from a female donor with breast cancer. Some clones in this sample may be carry-over from other donors' samples.

This chain joins TRBV20-1 and TRBJ2-1; 12 bases align to TRBD2. The germline CDR1 and CDR2 sequences are DFQATT and SNEGSKA (reference sequence). J was trimmed by 10 bases and V by 3 bases; bases with no gene match: 10. The CDR3 totals 15 residues. The CDR3 region is CSARGASGGDGEQFF. The CDR3, as DNA: TGCAGTGCTAGGGGGGCTAGCGGGGGGGATGGGGAGCAGTTCTTC.

About this clonotype: Because the CDR3's place on the DNA is in doubt, the DNA is left out and the CDR3 is given as listed by TCRdb. V usage is TRBV6-5 and J usage is TRBJ1-4; the listed D gene, TRBD1, was not tested against the DNA. Germline CDR1 MNHEY, CDR2 SVGAGI. Inclusive of both ends, the CDR3 amounts to 23 amino acids. CDR3 in amino acids: CDSSFYICSARDPQGPIPEKLFF.